This TCR beta chain was obtained from a study of blood T cell repertoires in COVID-19. Study-wide background: There were acute and convalescent COVID-19 samples, and they came from the United States, Italy and Spain. T cells, B-cell-depleted T cells, or PBMCs supplied cDNA or gDNA.

The junction had 1 base not matched to a gene; V was cut back by 4 bases and J by 1 base. Looked up from germline, CDR1 is SGHNT and CDR2 is YENEEA. The CDR3 length is 15 residues. Under the authors' procedure: Amplifying reference gene primers gave estimates of nucleated cell counts. Method: immunoSEQ multiplex PCR; TCRdb's copy keeps in-frame clones and lacks some. That table gives V, J and clone size, and the DNA gave D and trimming. The sample yields around 280,000 clones, roughly 90% seen once. This TCR was sampled from a woman aged 45-60 years who had recovered from COVID-19. The material sequenced was peripheral blood. V usage is TRBV11-3 and J usage is TRBJ2-3, with 11 bases aligning to TRBD2. The CDR3 DNA is TGTGCCAGCAGCTCGGGACTAGCGGGCACAGATACGCAGTATTTT. Translating it yields CASSSGLAGTDTQYF.